Each of the 4 T cell receptor beta chains below was sequenced from the same sample in a study of shared clonotypes between healthy human individuals. Naive CD8 isolation took CD45RO-negative cells positively selected for CCR7 and excluded terminally differentiated effector memory CD45RA+ cells. Measured with immunoSEQ multiplex PCR; TCRdb has only the in-frame clones, and not every one. This sample has about 2.2 million clones, with around 95% found just once. The sequencing input was naive CD8+ T cells from PBMCs. These receptors all come from a man aged 18 to 30 in good health. Some clones in this sample may be carry-over from other donors' samples.

The chain couples TRBV11-2 to TRBJ2-1; TRBD1 aligns across 7 bases. This CDR3 has 16 residues. J gave up 9 bases and V 5 bases, and 16 bases lay outside the gene matches. The germline V gene encodes CDR1 SGHAT and CDR2 FQNNGV. The CDR3 nucleotides read TGTGCCAGCAGCGAGCCCCCGATTGGACAGGTGGGTGAGCAGTTCTTC. This translates into CASSEPPIGQVGEQFF.

The genes are TRBV4-1 and TRBJ2-3; a weak D match, TRBD2 (6 bases). There are 14 residues in the CDR3. The germline CDR1 and CDR2 sequences are MGHRA and YSYEKL. Trimming left V 6 bases short and J 1 base short, with 11 bases between. The CDR3 nucleotides read TGCGCCAGCAGGGCGGGGTCTGGCACAGATACGCAGTATTTT. Residues: CASRAGSGTDTQYF.

V gene TRBV7-6 combines with J gene TRBJ2-1; weak D call: TRBD2 (7 bases). The CDR3 has 13 amino acids. From germline, CDR1 is SGHVS and CDR2 FNYEAQ. V lost 5 bases and J lost 6, with 11 bases in between. The chain's CDR3 is CASSPGGINEQFF. The CDR3 nucleotides are TGTGCCAGCAGCCCGGGGGGCATCAATGAGCAGTTCTTC.

The chain has TRBV28 and TRBJ1-3; D is ambiguous. The CDR3 spans 16 residues. Germline V lookup: CDR1 MDHEN, CDR2 SYDVKM. V lost 4 bases to trimming and J lost 4 bases, with 17 bases between them. The CDR3 coding sequence is TGTGCCAGCAGTTCCGAATGGGTCCCCCGGGGAAACACCATATATTTT. Its protein product is CASSSEWVPRGNTIYF.